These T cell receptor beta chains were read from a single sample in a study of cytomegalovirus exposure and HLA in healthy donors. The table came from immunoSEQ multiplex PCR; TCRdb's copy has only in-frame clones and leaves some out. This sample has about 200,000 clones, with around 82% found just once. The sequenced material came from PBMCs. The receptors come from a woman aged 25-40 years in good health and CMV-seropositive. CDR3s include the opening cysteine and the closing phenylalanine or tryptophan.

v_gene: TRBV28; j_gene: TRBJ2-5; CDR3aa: CASSWTVRETQYF
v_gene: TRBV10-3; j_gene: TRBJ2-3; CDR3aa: CAISNLADTQYF
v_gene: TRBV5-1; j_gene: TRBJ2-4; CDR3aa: CASSSSENIQYF
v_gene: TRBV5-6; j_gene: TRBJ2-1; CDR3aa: CASTPFRKGRGNEQFF
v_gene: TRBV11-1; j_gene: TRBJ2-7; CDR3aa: CASSLATTYEQYF
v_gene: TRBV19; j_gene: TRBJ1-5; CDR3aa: CASSPQDRARQPQHF
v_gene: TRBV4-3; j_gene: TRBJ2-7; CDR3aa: CASSQAPSGKTYEQYF
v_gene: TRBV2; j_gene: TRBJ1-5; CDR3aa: CATQRGQGGREPQHF
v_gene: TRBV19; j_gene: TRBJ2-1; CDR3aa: CASNSGTRRSYNEQFF
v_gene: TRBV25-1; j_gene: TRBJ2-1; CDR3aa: CASSEGAINEQFF
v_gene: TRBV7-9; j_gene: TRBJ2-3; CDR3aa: CASSLAASGTGPDTQYF
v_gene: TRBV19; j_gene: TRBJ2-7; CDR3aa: CASSPDGTRMRREQYF
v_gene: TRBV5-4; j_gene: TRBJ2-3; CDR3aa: CASSWGLAGGTDTQYF
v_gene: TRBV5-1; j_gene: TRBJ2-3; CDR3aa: CASSNGIFGLAGLTDTQYF
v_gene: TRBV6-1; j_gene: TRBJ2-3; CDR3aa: CASAGAGDTDTQYF
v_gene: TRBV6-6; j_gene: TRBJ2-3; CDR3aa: CASRGQVNTDTQYF
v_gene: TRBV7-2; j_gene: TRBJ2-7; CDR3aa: CASSFAPPGTGAYEQYF
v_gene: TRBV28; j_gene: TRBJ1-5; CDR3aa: CASRPGGDQPQHF
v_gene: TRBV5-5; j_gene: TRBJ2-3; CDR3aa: CASNLGDTQYF
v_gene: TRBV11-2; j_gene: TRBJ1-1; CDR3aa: CASSLELTGNNEAFF
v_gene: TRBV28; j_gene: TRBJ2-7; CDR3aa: CASSSLGSGGSYEQYF
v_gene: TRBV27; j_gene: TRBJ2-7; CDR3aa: CASSPIRTAYEQYF
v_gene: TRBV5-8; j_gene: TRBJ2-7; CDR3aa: CASSARDRGIYEQYF
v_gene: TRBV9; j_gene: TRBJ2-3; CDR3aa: CASSIGLANTDTQYF
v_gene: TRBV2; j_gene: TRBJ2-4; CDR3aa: CASSRTGTGFGAKNIQYF
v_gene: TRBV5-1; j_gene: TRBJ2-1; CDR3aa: CASSLETSGGYNEQFF
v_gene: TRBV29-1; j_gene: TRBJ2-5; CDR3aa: CSVEFRRESSETQYF
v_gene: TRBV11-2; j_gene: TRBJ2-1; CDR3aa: CASTQQGTPIEQFF
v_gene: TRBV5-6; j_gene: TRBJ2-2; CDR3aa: CASSRSRDISAGELFF
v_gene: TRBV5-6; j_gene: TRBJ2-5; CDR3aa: CASSLLTAQETQYF
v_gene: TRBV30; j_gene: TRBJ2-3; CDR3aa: CAWRPLAVGTDTQYF
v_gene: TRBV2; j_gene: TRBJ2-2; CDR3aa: CASSSLVAGGPTGPGELFF
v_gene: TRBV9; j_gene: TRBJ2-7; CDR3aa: CASSAGLPTTYEQYF
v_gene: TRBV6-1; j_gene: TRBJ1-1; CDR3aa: CASSEFLGQSEAFF
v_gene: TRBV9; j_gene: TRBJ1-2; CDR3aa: CASSVDRGFYGYTF
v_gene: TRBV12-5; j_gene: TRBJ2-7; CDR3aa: CASGSQGGYSYEQYF
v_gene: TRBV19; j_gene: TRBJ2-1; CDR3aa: CASATGIGDYNEQFF
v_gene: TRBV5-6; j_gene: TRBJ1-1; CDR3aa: CASSFGPLEGTEAFF
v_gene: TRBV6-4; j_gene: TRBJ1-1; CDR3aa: CASSAGGPNTEAFF
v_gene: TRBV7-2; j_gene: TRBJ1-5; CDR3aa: CASSKQGRSNQPQHF
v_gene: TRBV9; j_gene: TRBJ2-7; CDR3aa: CASSVGRESSYEQYF
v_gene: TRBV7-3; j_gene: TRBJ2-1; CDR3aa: CASSLTRLAGGSSYNEQFF
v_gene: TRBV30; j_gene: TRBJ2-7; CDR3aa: CAWSVWTGTYEQYF
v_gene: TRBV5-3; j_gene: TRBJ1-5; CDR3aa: CARSRFNNQPQHF
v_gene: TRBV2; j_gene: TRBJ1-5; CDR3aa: CASMTDRDDQPQHF
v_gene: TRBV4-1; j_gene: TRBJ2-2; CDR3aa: CASSQILFQGGYTGELFF
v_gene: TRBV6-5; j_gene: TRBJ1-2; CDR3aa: CASSDHRGRGYTF
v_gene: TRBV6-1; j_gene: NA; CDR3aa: CASTRGGIGNYEQYF
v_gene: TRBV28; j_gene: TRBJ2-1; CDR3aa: CASSSPIAGSYNEQFF
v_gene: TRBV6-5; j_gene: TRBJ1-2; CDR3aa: CASTPERAFARGYTF
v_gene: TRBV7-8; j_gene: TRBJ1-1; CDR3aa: CASNQRPPIQGLGTEAFF
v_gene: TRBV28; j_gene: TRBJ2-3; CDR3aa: CASSRLPGDDTQYF